A selection of T cell receptor beta chains follows, all from one sample in a study of glioma-infiltrating T cells after dendritic cell vaccination. Measured with immunoSEQ multiplex PCR; TCRdb has only the in-frame clones, and not every one. The sample lists under 75,000 clones; 85% were seen once. The sample in question was blood, obtained after dendritic cell vaccination. All receptors come from a human donor with glioblastoma. CDR3s include the opening cysteine and the closing phenylalanine or tryptophan. Each record gives: J gene, D gene, V gene, clone size, CDR3 protein, CDR3 DNA. A D gene is named only where the DNA matches it firmly. Expanded clones are given a class, and other clones once, few, many or no size at all.

TRBJ2-6 TRBD2 TRBV29-1 . CSVEEGGDGDSGANVLTF TGCAGCGTTGAAGAGGGGGGGGACGGCGACTCTGGGGCCAACGTCCTGACTTTC
TRBJ2-3 . TRBV4-3 once CASSHGGSADTQYF TGCGCCAGCAGCCACGGAGGGAGCGCAGATACGCAGTATTTT
TRBJ2-7 . TRBV29-1 . CSVEDPRNGEQYF TGCAGCGTTGAAGACCCCAGGAATGGCGAGCAGTACTTC
TRBJ2-2 . TRBV7-8 . CASTTKEGSNTGELFF TGTGCCAGCACCACCAAGGAGGGATCGAACACCGGGGAGCTGTTTTTT
TRBJ2-3 . TRBV9 . CASRSEGDTQYF TGTGCCAGCAGGTCCGAGGGAGATACGCAGTATTTT
TRBJ1-6 . TRBV11-2 . CASSFGWARYNSPLHF TGTGCCAGCAGCTTCGGATGGGCCCGATATAATTCACCCCTCCACTTT
TRBJ1-5 . TRBV30 . CAWSGRDQPQHF TGTGCCTGGAGTGGCAGGGATCAGCCCCAGCATTTT
TRBJ2-4 . TRBV6-6 . CASSPRGNIQYF TGTGCCAGCAGCCCCCGGGGGAACATTCAGTACTTC
TRBJ1-6 . TRBV7-2 . CASSLGRARDSPLHF TGTGCCAGCAGCTTAGGCAGGGCAAGGGATTCACCCCTCCACTTT
TRBJ2-5 . TRBV5-1 once CASRFVGGPQETQYF TGCGCCAGCAGATTCGTCGGGGGGCCTCAAGAGACCCAGTACTTC
TRBJ1-1 TRBD1 TRBV5-4 . CASRAEQGAIWDTEAFF TGTGCCAGCAGAGCCGAACAGGGGGCAATATGGGATACTGAAGCTTTCTTT
TRBJ2-3 TRBD2 TRBV4-1 once CASSYGLAGRDTQYF TGCGCCAGCAGCTATGGACTAGCGGGGCGCGATACGCAGTATTTT
TRBJ2-5 . TRBV4-2 . CASSQGGMETQYF TGTGCCAGCAGCCAAGGCGGGATGGAGACCCAGTACTTC
TRBJ2-1 TRBD2 TRBV9 . CASSGPASGGAGNEQFF TGTGCCAGCTCCGGACCGGCTAGCGGGGGGGCCGGCAATGAGCAGTTCTTC
TRBJ1-4 . TRBV5-5 few CASSYPGAHEKLFF TGTGCCAGCAGCTACCCAGGGGCTCATGAAAAACTGTTTTTT
TRBJ2-7 TRBD1 TRBV10-2 . CASSDEFRDRGYEQYF TGCGCCAGCAGTGATGAGTTCCGGGACAGGGGCTACGAGCAGTACTTC
TRBJ1-1 . TRBV9 . CASSVAGNTEAFF TGTGCCAGCAGCGTAGCCGGGAACACTGAAGCTTTCTTT
TRBJ1-6 . TRBV4-1 . CASSWIGEGNSPLHF TGCGCCAGCAGCTGGATTGGGGAGGGGAATTCCCCCCTCCACTTT
TRBJ2-5 TRBD1 TRBV6-5 . CASSPGTGRETQYF TGTGCCAGCAGCCCCGGGACAGGGAGGGAGACCCAGTACTTC
TRBJ1-4 . TRBV28 few CASSFGVRAGAGEKLFF TGTGCCAGCAGTTTTGGCGTTCGGGCAGGGGCTGGGGAAAAACTGTTTTTT
TRBJ2-7 . TRBV27 . CASSPKSLYNEQYF TGTGCCAGCAGCCCGAAGTCCTTGTACAACGAGCAGTACTTC
TRBJ2-1 TRBD2 TRBV6-6 . CASSLGPVRGYNEQFF TGTGCCAGCAGCCTCGGCCCGGTGCGGGGGTACAATGAGCAGTTCTTC
TRBJ2-6 . TRBV13 . CASSPLPGDRSGANVLTF TGTGCCAGCAGCCCACTGCCGGGTGACCGCTCTGGGGCCAACGTCCTGACTTTC
TRBJ1-4 . TRBV9 . CASSGHPGQGNEKLFF TGTGCCAGCAGCGGGCATCCGGGACAAGGAAATGAAAAACTGTTTTTT
TRBJ2-3 . TRBV11-1 . CASSLGDWIGTQYF TGTGCCAGCAGCTTAGGCGACTGGATCGGTACGCAGTATTTT
TRBJ2-7 TRBD1 TRBV4-1 . CASSQEETGGNSYEQYF TGCGCCAGCAGCCAAGAGGAGACAGGGGGCAACTCCTACGAGCAGTACTTC
TRBJ2-5 TRBD2 TRBV4-3 . CASSLFSGGAQETQYF TGCGCCAGCAGCCTGTTTAGCGGGGGGGCGCAGGAGACCCAGTACTTC
TRBJ1-1 . TRBV9 . CASSVGRENTEAFF TGTGCCAGCAGCGTAGGGAGAGAGAACACTGAAGCTTTCTTT
TRBJ2-5 . TRBV5-4 . CASSLDRIQETQYF TGTGCCAGCAGCTTAGACAGAATTCAAGAGACCCAGTACTTC
TRBJ2-1 TRBD1 TRBV19 . CASRYRRQGSNEQFF TGTGCCAGTAGATATAGAAGACAGGGGTCCAATGAGCAGTTCTTC
TRBJ2-4 . TRBV4-1 . CASSPKLQGDVAKNIQYF TGCGCCAGCAGCCCGAAGCTACAGGGCGATGTAGCCAAAAACATTCAGTACTTC
TRBJ2-7 . TRBV19 . CASSIQGRDYEQYF TGTGCCAGTAGTATACAGGGAAGGGACTACGAGCAGTACTTC
TRBJ1-1 . TRBV6-1 once CASLQGYTEAFF TGTGCCAGTCTACAGGGCTACACTGAAGCTTTCTTT
TRBJ1-2 . TRBV4-3 . CASSRTRGTGYTF TGCGCCAGCAGCCGGACCCGGGGTACTGGCTACACCTTC
TRBJ2-5 TRBD2 TRBV11-2 once CASSFPLLTLAGEKETQYF TGTGCCAGCAGCTTTCCTCTACTTACTCTAGCGGGGGAAAAAGAGACCCAGTACTTC
TRBJ2-6 TRBD1 TRBV6-4 . CASSAAGGAASGANVLTF TGTGCCAGCAGTGCTGCAGGGGGCGCGGCCTCTGGGGCCAACGTCCTGACTTTC
TRBJ2-1 . TRBV9 once CASTSGLSPGNEQFF TGTGCCAGCACCTCCGGACTCTCCCCGGGCAATGAGCAGTTCTTC
TRBJ1-5 . TRBV4-1 . CASSQDSYSNQPQHF TGCGCCAGCAGCCAAGACAGTTATAGCAATCAGCCCCAGCATTTT
TRBJ1-4 . TRBV7-9 . CASSLGTVEKLFF TGTGCCAGCAGCTTAGGGACAGTTGAAAAACTGTTTTTT
TRBJ1-2 TRBD1 TRBV4-3 . CASSQDGYRGRDGYTF TGCGCCAGCAGCCAAGATGGTTACAGGGGTAGGGATGGCTACACCTTC
TRBJ2-3 . TRBV27 . CASSSLVLGATDTQYF TGTGCCAGCAGTTCCCTCGTGTTGGGGGCGACAGATACGCAGTATTTT
TRBJ2-2 TRBD2 TRBV9 . CASSAGGFAGELFF TGTGCCAGCAGCGCGGGGGGTTTCGCCGGGGAGCTGTTTTTT
TRBJ2-1 . TRBV9 . CASSPNPKSSYNEQFF TGTGCCAGCAGCCCTAACCCGAAGAGCTCCTACAATGAGCAGTTCTTC
TRBJ1-5 . TRBV7-6 . CASSTGGDQPQHF TGTGCCAGCAGCACCGGGGGGGATCAGCCCCAGCATTTT
TRBJ2-1 . TRBV9 . CASSVGGSYNEQFF TGTGCCAGCAGCGTAGGAGGCTCCTACAATGAGCAGTTCTTC
TRBJ2-7 . TRBV30 . CAWSGAYEQYF TGTGCCTGGAGCGGGGCCTACGAGCAGTACTTC
TRBJ1-5 . TRBV19 . CASSPDQGMNQPQHF TGTGCCAGTAGTCCAGACCAGGGTATGAATCAGCCCCAGCATTTT
TRBJ1-6 TRBD1 TRBV2 few CARGRQGERSPLHF TGTGCCAGGGGGAGACAGGGTGAAAGATCACCCCTCCACTTT
TRBJ1-2 . TRBV7-2 . CASSADRDYGYTF TGTGCCAGCAGCGCCGACAGAGACTATGGCTACACCTTC
TRBJ2-3 . TRBV30 . CAWSVGLTDTQYF TGTGCCTGGAGTGTTGGACTCACAGATACGCAGTATTTT
TRBJ2-3 . TRBV6-1 . CASSEEGGGGRGRTDTQYF TGTGCCAGCAGTGAAGAAGGGGGGGGCGGGCGGGGCCGCACAGATACGCAGTATTTT
TRBJ2-7 . TRBV7-2 . CASSPPSGGNYEQYF TGTGCCAGCAGCCCTCCCTCAGGGGGGAACTACGAGCAGTACTTC
TRBJ1-2 . TRBV9 once CASSVGWDFNYGYTF TGTGCCAGCAGCGTAGGTTGGGACTTTAACTATGGCTACACCTTC
TRBJ1-2 . TRBV6-5 . CASSYSVTDYYGYTF TGTGCCAGCAGTTACTCGGTGACAGATTACTATGGCTACACCTTC
TRBJ2-2 . TRBV20-1 . CSAQGAGLFF TGCAGTGCTCAGGGAGCGGGGCTGTTTTTT
TRBJ2-7 . TRBV5-1 . CASSMGLRPYEQYF TGCGCCAGCAGCATGGGCCTGCGGCCTTACGAGCAGTACTTC
TRBJ2-2 . TRBV6-1 . CASSASGTNTGELFF TGTGCCAGCAGTGCCTCAGGGACGAACACCGGGGAGCTGTTTTTT
TRBJ2-1 TRBD1 TRBV7-9 . CASSPGQGLIDEQFF TGTGCCAGCAGCCCTGGACAGGGATTGATCGATGAGCAGTTCTTC